This T cell receptor beta chain stems from a study of T cells after yellow fever vaccination. From germline, CDR1 is SGHVS and CDR2 FNYEAQ. This CDR3 has 13 amino acids. V was shortened by 5 bases and J by 6 bases, with 13 bases between the two germline ends. Each CDR3 protein gets one entry after TCRdb re-called the 5' RACE reads with MiXCR. Seen here are under 600,000 distinct CDR3 sequences, roughly 14% observed once, and the top ten hold 11% to 15%. This clonotype was found a few times. The chain recombines TRBV7-6 with TRBJ2-5; D possibly corresponds to TRBD2 (5 bases). This clonotype was obtained from a man aged 25 to 40 who received the YFV17D yellow fever vaccine. The source was PBMCs, collected on the day of the yellow fever booster vaccination. The chain's CDR3 is CASSAQLVQTQYF. For the CDR3, the DNA is TGTGCCAGCAGCGCCCAACTAGTACAGACCCAGTACTTC.